This record covers a single T cell receptor beta chain. As yet, its antigen is unknown. The sample comes from a study of persistence of HIV-infected CD4 T cells. Study-wide points: Degenerate expanded CDR3beta sequences were enriched among CMV- and Gag-responding cells.

Stimulation used about 9.5 ug/mL lysate from CMV-infected fibroblasts. CD40L/CD69 double-negative CD45RO-high memory CD4+ T cells were collected. A roughly 17-hour stimulation of CD8-depleted PBMCs used anti-CD28/CD49d costimulation, CD40-blocking antibody and enfuvirtide. The libraries were made with immunoSEQ version 4 in survey mode. Assay: immunoSEQ multiplex PCR; the TCRdb copy retains only in-frame clones and omits some. The repertoire includes some 28,000 clones, roughly four fifths of them detected once, and approximately 4.6% sits in the top ten. Germline V gene lookup returns CDR1 MDHEN and CDR2 SYDVKM. This CDR3 is 13 amino acids long. Trimming left V 3 bases short and J 6 bases short, with 10 bases between.

The receptor was derived from an adult man with HIV who was CMV-seropositive. The source material was CD4+ T cells sorted from PBMCs after roughly 18-hour stimulation, sampled from a patient who received antiretroviral therapy. V usage is TRBV28 and J usage is TRBJ2-3, with a possible D match to TRBD2 (5 bases). The DNA of the CDR3 is TGTGCCAGCAGTTTGGGAGCTATTGATACGCAGTATTTT. It is translated as CASSLGAIDTQYF. Combining the CDR3 with reference TRBV28 and TRBJ2-3 gives the whole variable domain DVKVTQSSRYLVKRTGEKVFLECVQDMDHENMFWYRQDPGLGLRLIYFSYDVKMKEKGDIPEGYSVSREKKERFSLILESASTNQTSMYLCASSLGAIDTQYFGPGTRLTVL.